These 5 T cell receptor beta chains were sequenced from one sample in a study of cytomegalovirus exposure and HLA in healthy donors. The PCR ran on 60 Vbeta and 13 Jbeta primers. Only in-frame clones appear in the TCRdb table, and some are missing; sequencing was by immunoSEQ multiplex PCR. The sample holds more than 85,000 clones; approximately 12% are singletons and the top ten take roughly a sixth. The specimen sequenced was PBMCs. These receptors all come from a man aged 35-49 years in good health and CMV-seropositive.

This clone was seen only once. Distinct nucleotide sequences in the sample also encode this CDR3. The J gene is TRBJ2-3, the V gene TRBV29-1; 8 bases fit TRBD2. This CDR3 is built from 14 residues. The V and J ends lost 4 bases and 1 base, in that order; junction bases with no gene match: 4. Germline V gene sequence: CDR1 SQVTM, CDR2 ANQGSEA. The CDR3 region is CSVVDSGGTDTQYF. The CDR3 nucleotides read TGCAGCGTTGTGGATAGCGGGGGCACAGATACGCAGTATTTT.

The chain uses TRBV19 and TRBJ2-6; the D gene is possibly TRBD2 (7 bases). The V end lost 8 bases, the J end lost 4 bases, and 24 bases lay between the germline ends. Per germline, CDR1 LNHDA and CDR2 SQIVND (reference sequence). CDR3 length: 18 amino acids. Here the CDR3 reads CASQPRGGQGVGANVLTF. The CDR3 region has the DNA TGTGCCAGTCAACCAAGGGGGGGCCAAGGGGTCGGGGCCAACGTCCTGACTTTC. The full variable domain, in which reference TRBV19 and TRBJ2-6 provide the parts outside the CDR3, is DGGITQSPKYLFRKEGQNVTLSCEQNLNHDAMYWYRQDPGQGLRLIYYSQIVNDFQKGDIAEGYSVSREKKESFPLTVTSAQKNPTAFYLCASQPRGGQGVGANVLTFGAGSRLTVL.

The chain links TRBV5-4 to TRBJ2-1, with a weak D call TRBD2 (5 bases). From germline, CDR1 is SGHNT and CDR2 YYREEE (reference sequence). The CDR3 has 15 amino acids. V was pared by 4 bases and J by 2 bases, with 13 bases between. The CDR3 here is CASSILTRTYNEQFF. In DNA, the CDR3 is TGTGCCAGCAGCATTTTAACTAGGACCTACAATGAGCAGTTCTTC.

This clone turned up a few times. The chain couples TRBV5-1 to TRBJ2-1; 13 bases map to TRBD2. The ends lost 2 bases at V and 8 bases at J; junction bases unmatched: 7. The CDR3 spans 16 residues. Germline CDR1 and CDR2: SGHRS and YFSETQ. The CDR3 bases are TGCGCCAGCAGCTTACGAACTAGCGGGAGGGCCGATGAGCAGTTCTTC. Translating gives CASSLRTSGRADEQFF.

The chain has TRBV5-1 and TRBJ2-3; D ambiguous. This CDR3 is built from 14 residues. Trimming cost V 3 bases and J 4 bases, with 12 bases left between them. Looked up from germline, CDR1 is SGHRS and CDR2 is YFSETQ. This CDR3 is CASSYSGNADTQYF. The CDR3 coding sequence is TGCGCCAGCAGCTACTCTGGTAATGCAGATACGCAGTATTTT.